The TCR beta chain under discussion was sequenced for a study of T cell repertoires in cytomegalovirus infection. At the level of the study: Signatures in public TCR beta sequences pointed to both CMV infection and matching HLA type.

Broader study findings: Dominating the ex vivo response were HLA-C-restricted CMV-specific TCR beta clonotypes.

This clonotype has at least ten counts. Its specificity is not known. TCRdb processed the reads anew with MiXCR; each CDR3 protein has one entry. The profile shows around 440,000 distinct CDR3 sequences, 11% of them singletons. Germline V CDR1 and CDR2: SGHNT, YYREEE (reference sequence). V lost 4 bases to trimming and J lost 4 bases, with 18 bases between them. This CDR3 is 16 amino acids long. The sequence was obtained from a human donor in good health (CMV status not recorded). Some clones in this sample may be carry-over from other donors' samples. The sequencing sample was made of PBMCs. V gene TRBV5-4 combines with J gene TRBJ2-4; unclear D gene. The CDR3 nucleotides are TGTGCCAGCAGCCCCGACCCGCTAGACCAAAAAAACATTCAGTACTTC. The encoded protein is CASSPDPLDQKNIQYF.